The sequence of this TCR beta chain was determined in a study of T-cell memory formation after mild COVID-19. Germline assignment: CDR1 LNHDA and CDR2 SQIVND (reference sequence). Trimming stripped 7 bases from V and 0 bases from J, with 10 bases between. CDR3 length: 14 amino acids. Findings and limits, study-wide: Memory from before infection featured some responding clones, which suggests cross-reactive memory joined.

TCRdb reprocessed the 5' RACE reads via MiXCR and lists one record per CDR3 protein. The table lists 29,000 or so distinct CDR3 sequences, about 16% of them singletons, with about 1.4% in the top ten. This clonotype was counted at least ten times. Its antigen is not known. The sequence came from an adult who had mild COVID-19 (a few samples of this study predate the infection). Cell type and time point are not known. J is TRBJ2-1 and V is TRBV19; a possible D gene is TRBD2 (5 bases). Material: PBMCs or a T cell subset sorted from them (not recorded which). CDR3 region: CASTRDSSYNEQFF. The CDR3 DNA sequence: TGTGCCAGTACTCGGGATAGCTCCTACAATGAGCAGTTCTTC.